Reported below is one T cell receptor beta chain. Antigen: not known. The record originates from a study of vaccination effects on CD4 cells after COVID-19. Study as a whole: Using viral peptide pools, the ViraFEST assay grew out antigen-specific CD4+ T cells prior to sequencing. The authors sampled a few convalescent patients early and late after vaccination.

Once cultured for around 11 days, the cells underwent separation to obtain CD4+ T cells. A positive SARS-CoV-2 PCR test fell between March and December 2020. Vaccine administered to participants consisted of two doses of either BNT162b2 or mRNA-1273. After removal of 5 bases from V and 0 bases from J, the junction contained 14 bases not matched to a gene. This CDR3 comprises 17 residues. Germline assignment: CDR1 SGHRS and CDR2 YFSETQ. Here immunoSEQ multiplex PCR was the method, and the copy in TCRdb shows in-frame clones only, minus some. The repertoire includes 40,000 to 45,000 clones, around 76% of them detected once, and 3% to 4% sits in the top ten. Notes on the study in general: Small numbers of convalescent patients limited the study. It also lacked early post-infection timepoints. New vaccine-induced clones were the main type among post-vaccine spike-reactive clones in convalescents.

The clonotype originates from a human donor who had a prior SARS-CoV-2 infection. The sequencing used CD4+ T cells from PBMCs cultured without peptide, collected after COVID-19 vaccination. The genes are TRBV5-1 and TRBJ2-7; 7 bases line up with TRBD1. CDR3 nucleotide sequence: TGCGCCAGCAGTTTTACAGGGGCGAACCTACCCTCCTACGAGCAGTACTTC. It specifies CASSFTGANLPSYEQYF.